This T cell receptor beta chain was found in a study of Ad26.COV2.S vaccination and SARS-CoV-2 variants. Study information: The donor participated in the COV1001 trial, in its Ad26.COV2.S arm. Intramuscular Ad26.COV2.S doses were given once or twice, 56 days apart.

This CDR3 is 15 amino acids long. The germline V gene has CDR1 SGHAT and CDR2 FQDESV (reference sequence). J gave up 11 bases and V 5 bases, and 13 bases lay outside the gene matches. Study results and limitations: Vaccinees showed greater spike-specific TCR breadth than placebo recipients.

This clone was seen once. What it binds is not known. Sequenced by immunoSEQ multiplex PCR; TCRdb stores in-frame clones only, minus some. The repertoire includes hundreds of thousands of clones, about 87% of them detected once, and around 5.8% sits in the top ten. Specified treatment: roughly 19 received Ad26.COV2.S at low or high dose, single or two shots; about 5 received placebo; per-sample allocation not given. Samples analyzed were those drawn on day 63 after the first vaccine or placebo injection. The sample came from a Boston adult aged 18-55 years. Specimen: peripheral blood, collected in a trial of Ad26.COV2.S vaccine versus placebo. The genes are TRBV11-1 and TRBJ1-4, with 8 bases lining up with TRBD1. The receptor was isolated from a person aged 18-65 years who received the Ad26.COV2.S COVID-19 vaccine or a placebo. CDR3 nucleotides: TGTGCCAGCAGCAAGTCGGTCCAGGGGGCTGGGAAACTGTTTTTT. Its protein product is CASSKSVQGAGKLFF.